This record covers a single T cell receptor (beta chain). The sample originates from a study of T cell clonotyping in hematopoietic cell transplantation. Germline lookup yields CDR1 LNHDA and CDR2 SQIVND (reference sequence). V was cut by 8 bases and J by 8 bases, with 16 bases left in between. The CDR3 covers 13 residues. The time point: recipient sample about 28 days before transplant, after cytoreduction. Using immunoSEQ multiplex PCR, the repertoire was profiled, and TCRdb retains in-frame clones only, with some absent. The repertoire includes tens of thousands of clones, 90% to 97% of them detected once, and under 2% sits in the top ten.

The source is a woman aged 45-60 years with acute myeloid leukemia. Some clones in this sample may be carry-over from other donors' samples. This chain joins TRBV19 and TRBJ2-1; D is perhaps TRBD2 (6 bases). Sequenced material: peripheral blood mononuclear cells, taken before stem cell transplant. Written as DNA, the CDR3 is TGTGCCAGTCGCCGGGCCTCGGGGGATGAGCAGTTCTTC. Amino acid sequence: CASRRASGDEQFF.